The rows below give T cell receptor beta chains drawn from one sample of a study of blood T cell repertoires in COVID-19. TCRdb's copy holds only in-frame clones and misses some; the assay was immunoSEQ multiplex PCR. The sample includes about 270,000 clones, 85% to 95% of them seen just once. The sequencing input was PBMCs or T cells enriched from blood (not recorded which). The source is a man in his forties who had been exposed to COVID-19. Each CDR3 is given with its conserved first and last residue. The D gene is left open where the match is weak. Where a row states a size, it is once, few, many or the class of an expanded clone; other rows omit it.

d_call j_call clone_size v_call cdr3_aa cdr3_nt
TRBD2 TRBJ2-7 - TRBV11-2 CASSYLWGGEQYF TGTGCCAGCAGCTACCTGTGGGGGGGCGAGCAGTACTTC
TRBD1 TRBJ2-7 - TRBV5-5 CASSFYGTGSEQYF TGTGCCAGCAGTTTCTACGGGACAGGTTCCGAGCAGTACTTC
TRBD2 TRBJ2-3 - TRBV7-9 CASSPKGLGETDTQYF TGTGCCAGCAGCCCTAAGGGACTAGGAGAAACGGATACGCAGTATTTT
TRBD1 TRBJ2-7 - TRBV7-8 CASSPIDRGLAYEQYF TGTGCCAGCAGCCCGATCGACAGGGGGTTGGCCTACGAGCAGTACTTC
- TRBJ1-1 - TRBV5-1 CASSLVVNTEAFF TGCGCCAGCAGCTTGGTCGTGAACACTGAAGCTTTCTTT
- TRBJ1-5 - TRBV27 CASSLSGGKWGGNQPQHF TGTGCCAGCAGTTTATCGGGGGGAAAGTGGGGAGGGAATCAGCCCCAGCATTTT
TRBD1 TRBJ1-5 - TRBV28 CASSAPGTGLRVQPQHF TGTGCCAGCAGTGCCCCAGGGACAGGGCTACGGGTCCAGCCCCAGCATTTT
TRBD1 TRBJ1-4 once TRBV6-1 CASREGRTGWGEKLFF TGTGCCAGCAGGGAAGGGCGGACAGGCTGGGGTGAAAAACTGTTTTTT
TRBD1 TRBJ2-3 - TRBV5-1 CASSSGDRGRPDTQYF TGCGCCAGCAGCTCGGGAGACAGGGGGCGCCCAGATACGCAGTATTTT
- TRBJ1-1 once TRBV5-4 CASSLTGIGSPEAFF TGTGCCAGCAGCTTGACAGGGATTGGTTCTCCTGAAGCTTTCTTT
- TRBJ2-7 - TRBV3-1/TRBV3-2 CASSQFSPNEQYF TGTGCCAGCAGCCAATTTAGCCCCAACGAGCAGTACTTC
- TRBJ2-7 - TRBV15 CATSRTSFYEQYF TGTGCCACCAGCAGGACTAGTTTCTACGAGCAGTACTTC
TRBD1 TRBJ1-3 - TRBV9 CASSKGQWVPPSGNTIYF TGTGCCAGCAGCAAGGGACAGTGGGTTCCGCCATCTGGAAACACCATATATTTT
- TRBJ2-2 - TRBV13 CASSLGARSGELFF TGTGCCAGCAGCTTAGGCGCTAGATCCGGGGAGCTGTTTTTT
- TRBJ1-2 - TRBV9 CASSGRYLANYGYTF TGTGCCAGCAGCGGAAGATATCTAGCTAACTATGGCTACACCTTC
- TRBJ2-2 - TRBV7-6 CASSLMDGRNTGELFF TGTGCCAGCAGCTTAATGGACGGGAGGAACACCGGGGAGCTGTTTTTT
- TRBJ1-1 - TRBV30 CAWSRQENTEAFF TGTGCCTGGAGTAGGCAGGAGAACACTGAAGCTTTCTTT
TRBD1 TRBJ2-7 - TRBV29-1 CSVDTGGGEQYF TGCAGCGTTGATACAGGGGGCGGCGAGCAGTACTTC
TRBD2 TRBJ2-7 - TRBV7-8 CASRYRTSGSYEQYF TGTGCCAGCAGGTACCGGACTAGCGGCTCCTACGAGCAGTACTTC
TRBD1 TRBJ1-6 - TRBV30 CAHDPGQGNSPLHF TGTGCGCACGACCCGGGACAGGGCAATTCACCCCTCCACTTT
TRBD1 TRBJ2-7 - TRBV28 CASSLRDRGPYEQYF TGTGCCAGCAGTTTAAGGGACAGGGGCCCCTACGAGCAGTACTTC
TRBD2 TRBJ2-1 - TRBV25-1 CASSDLTSGDAYNEQFF TGTGCCAGCAGCGACCTGACTAGCGGGGACGCCTACAATGAGCAGTTCTTC
- TRBJ2-7 - TRBV7-3 CASSLTGPGGEQYF TGTGCCAGCAGCTTAACGGGGCCAGGTGGCGAGCAGTACTTC
TRBD1 TRBJ1-1 - TRBV28 CASRRQGLNTEAFF TGTGCCAGCAGGCGACAGGGGCTGAACACTGAAGCTTTCTTT
TRBD2 TRBJ2-3 - TRBV12-5 CASGLVQASGNTDTQYF TGTGCTAGTGGTTTGGTACAGGCTAGCGGGAATACAGATACGCAGTATTTT
TRBD2 TRBJ2-5 - TRBV2 CASGLAGAGGVETQYF TGTGCCAGCGGGCTAGCGGGAGCCGGTGGGGTAGAGACCCAGTACTTC
TRBD2 TRBJ2-2 - TRBV7-2 CASSPAGVGGELFF TGTGCCAGCAGCCCAGCGGGAGTGGGCGGGGAGCTGTTTTTT
- TRBJ1-2 - TRBV29-1 CSAAQDSNYGYTF TGCAGCGCCGCGCAGGACAGTAACTATGGCTACACCTTC
- TRBJ1-4 - TRBV5-1 CASSFGRGTYDEKLFF TGCGCCAGCAGCTTTGGAAGGGGTACCTACGATGAAAAACTGTTTTTT
- TRBJ1-5 - TRBV25-1 CASSESRTHNQPQHF TGTGCCAGCAGTGAATCGAGGACACACAATCAGCCCCAGCATTTT
- TRBJ1-1 - TRBV29-1 CSVELGTPGHTEAFF TGCAGCGTTGAACTCGGGACACCCGGGCACACTGAAGCTTTCTTT
- TRBJ1-3 - TRBV12-3/TRBV12-4 CASSFGLGNTIYF TGTGCCAGCAGTTTCGGTCTCGGAAACACCATATATTTT
- TRBJ2-1 - TRBV30 CAWSPGYNEQFF TGTGCCTGGAGCCCAGGTTACAATGAGCAGTTCTTC
- TRBJ2-1 - TRBV5-1 CASSQISTGGTPYNEQFF TGCGCCAGCAGCCAAATTAGCACCGGCGGGACTCCCTACAATGAGCAGTTCTTC
- TRBJ1-2 - TRBV14 CASSQEISRTNYGYTF TGTGCCAGCAGCCAAGAAATTTCCAGGACAAACTATGGCTACACCTTC
TRBD2 TRBJ2-1 - TRBV4-3 CASSQDRIKWGLAGIYNEQFF TGCGCCAGCAGCCAAGATCGCATCAAGTGGGGACTAGCGGGAATCTACAATGAGCAGTTCTTC